This T cell receptor (beta chain) was sequenced during a study of T-cell reconstitution after alpha-beta-depleted transplantation in children (dated by TCRdb to about 2016). For the study in its entirety: The study quantitatively tracked T-cell immune reconstitution after TCRalphabeta/CD19-depleted allogeneic hematopoietic cell transplantation in children using TCR repertoire profiling.

Germline trimming amounts to 0 bases on V and 3 bases on J, with 12 as the count of junction bases outside the gene matches. Taken from the germline V gene, the CDR1 and CDR2 loops are KGHSH and LQKENI. The CDR3 spans 18 residues, from the cysteine through the phenylalanine. This entry keeps only the CDR3 DNA: 54 bases, framed from base 1. Concerning this clonotype itself: Its antigen remains undetermined. Base qualities are missing; no much larger clone stands one base away.

The method behind the library was PCR. Sequencing used an Illumina HiSeq 2500. TCR libraries were prepared with molecular barcoding, using unique molecular identifiers to normalize TCRbeta repertoire quantification. TCRdb reworked the public reads: Q25 trimming with fastp, MiXCR clone assembly, productive beta chains retained. Under each unique CDR3 protein, matching rows form one entry showing the most common genes and DNA. A total of approximately 83,000 distinct CDR3 sequences appear in this sample, 12% of them only once. The ten largest clones represent about 14% of the sample. The sample in question was PBMCs from the stem cell graft donor, obtained from the stem cell graft. Recombination joined TRBV18 with TRBJ1-1; TRBD1 aligns with 8 central bases. The clonotype originates from a human donor who donated a stem cell graft to a child with inherited bone marrow failure. CDR3 loop: CASSPPVRGRGLDTEAFF. The DNA sequence is TGTGCCAGCTCACCACCGGTCAGGGGGCGCGGTTTGGACACTGAAGCTTTCTTT.